This TCR beta chain was sequenced for a study of cytomegalovirus exposure and HLA in healthy donors. Study-level findings and limits: In a later analysis, across HLA loci, associated TCR counts were highest for DRB1, lowest for HLA-C.

The junction had 6 bases not matched to a gene; V was cut back by 2 bases and J by 10 bases. This CDR3 has 14 residues. Germline assignment: CDR1 SGHDT and CDR2 YYEEEE. This clone occurred a few times. Antigen specificity is unknown. Primers for the PCR totalled 60 Vbeta and 13 Jbeta. The table came from immunoSEQ multiplex PCR; TCRdb's copy has only in-frame clones and leaves some out. Of about 170,000 clones in the sample, around 76% are singletons; the top ten hold under 2.5%. The sequenced sample consisted of PBMCs. The chain is built from TRBV5-6 and TRBJ2-1; 10 bases agree with TRBD1. This receptor was taken from a woman aged 30 to 39 in good health and CMV-seropositive. This CDR3 is CASSFGTGDREQFF. The CDR3 nucleotides are TGTGCCAGCAGCTTCGGGACAGGGGATCGGGAGCAGTTCTTC.